The 21 T cell receptor beta chains given below trace back to one sample, sequenced in a study of OX40 agonist ivuxolimab in advanced cancers. The assay was immunoSEQ multiplex PCR, and TCRdb's table has in-frame clones only and misses some. The data contain about 23,000 clones, about 88% of them seen just once; the ten biggest clones take up 25% to 35%. The sample in question was CD4+ or CD8+ T cells sorted from blood, obtained in a trial of the OX40 agonist ivuxolimab. The receptors stem from an adult with an advanced solid tumor such as melanoma, head and neck, liver or kidney cancer.

The CDR3 region has the DNA TGTGCCAGCAGCCCATCCCCCTACAGGGCCACCTATAATTCACCCCTCCACTTT. Encoded protein: CASSPSPYRATYNSPLHF. V is TRBV27 and J is TRBJ1-6; maybe TRBD1 (6 bases). The CDR3 loop spans 18 amino acids. The V end lost 6 bases, the J end lost 2 bases, and 20 bases lay between the germline ends. Germline V gene sequence: CDR1 MNHEY, CDR2 SMNVEV (reference sequence).

The V gene is TRBV18, the J gene TRBJ2-7; tentative D call: TRBD1 (6 bases). With 0 bases removed from V and 3 bases from J, the gap between germline ends came to 15 bases. The germline CDR1 and CDR2 sequences are KGHSH and LQKENI. This CDR3 region has 16 residues. The CDR3 bases are TGTGCCAGCTCACCACCAAATTCGCAGGGGATCTACGAGCAGTACTTC. It yields the protein CASSPPNSQGIYEQYF.

The chain has TRBV5-1 and TRBJ2-2, with D unclear. V lost 0 bases and J 5 bases, leaving 5 bases between the germline ends. The CDR3 has 13 amino acids. Germline CDR1 reads SGHRS; CDR2 reads YFSETQ. The CDR3 here is CASSLVGTGELFF. CDR3 sequence (DNA): TGCGCCAGCAGCTTGGTGGGTACCGGGGAGCTGTTTTTT.

V usage is TRBV5-1 and J usage is TRBJ1-2; D unresolved. Germline CDR1 SGHRS, CDR2 YFSETQ. This CDR3 has 13 residues. V lost 0 bases and J lost 6, with 9 bases in between. CDR3 DNA: TGCGCCAGCAGCTTGGGTGATGGAAATGGCTACACCTTC. This translates into CASSLGDGNGYTF.

The chain joins TRBV6-1 to TRBJ1-1, with 7 bases aligning to TRBD1. V gave up 8 bases and J gave up 0 bases; unmatched junction bases: 3. Per germline, CDR1 MNHNS and CDR2 SASEGT. CDR3 length: 13 residues. The CDR3 DNA reads TGTGCCAGCCTGGACAGGATGAACACTGAAGCTTTCTTT. As protein: CASLDRMNTEAFF.

This clone was observed a handful of times. J is TRBJ2-2 and V is TRBV5-6; a possible D gene is TRBD2 (6 bases). Trimming pared 6 bases from V and 3 bases from J, leaving 21 bases between. Germline-derived CDR1 and CDR2 are SGHDT and YYEEEE. CDR3 length: 17 amino acids. The CDR3 here is CASNVALGLRDTGELFF. CDR3 sequence (DNA): TGTGCCAGCAATGTTGCCCTGGGACTTCGCGACACCGGGGAGCTGTTTTTT.

This clone was recorded only once. V and J are TRBV4-3 and TRBJ2-7, with D hard to call. V shed 1 base and J shed 4 bases, with 14 bases lying between them. In germline, CDR1 is LGHNA, CDR2 YSLEER. The CDR3 is made up of 15 amino acids. Here the CDR3 reads CASSQAVAAGYEQYF. In DNA form, the CDR3 reads TGCGCCAGCAGCCAAGCTGTTGCCGCAGGATACGAGCAGTACTTC.

This chain uses TRBV6-1 with TRBJ1-1, with TRBD1 identical over 9 bases. The V segment lost 2 bases and the J segment 10 bases; nucleotides outside the gene matches: 5. The germline CDR1 and CDR2 sequences are MNHNS and SASEGT. This CDR3 is 13 amino acids long. Here the CDR3 DNA reads TGTGCCAGCAGTGAAAAGAGGGACAGGGCAGCTTTCTTT. Its translation: CASSEKRDRAAFF.

This chain connects TRBV19 to TRBJ1-5; maybe TRBD1 (6 bases). Germline V gene sequence: CDR1 LNHDA, CDR2 SQIVND (reference sequence). This CDR3 spans 15 amino acids. The V gene lost 3 bases and the J gene lost 2 bases, with 11 bases spanning the gap. The CDR3 spells CASSIGGGGNQPQHF. The CDR3 DNA reads TGTGCCAGTAGTATTGGGGGGGGCGGCAATCAGCCCCAGCATTTT.

The chain has TRBV7-8 and TRBJ1-1; no clear D gene. Germline loops: CDR1 SGHVS, CDR2 FQNEAQ. The CDR3 contains 14 residues. V was shortened by 2 bases and J by 1 base, with 8 bases between the two germline ends. The CDR3 DNA is TGTGCCAGCAGCTTATTCCGGACGAACACTGAAGCTTTCTTT. Translating it yields CASSLFRTNTEAFF. Full variable domain (remainder filled in from reference TRBV7-8 and TRBJ1-1): GAGVSQSPRYKVAKRGQDVALRCDPISGHVSLFWYQQALGQGPEFLTYFQNEAQLDKSGLPSDRFFAERPEGSVSTLKIQRTQQEDSAVYLCASSLFRTNTEAFFGQGTRLTVV.

The genes are TRBV7-8 and TRBJ1-2, with 9 positions matching TRBD1. Germline values: CDR1 SGHVS, CDR2 FQNEAQ. V lost 3 bases, J lost 7 bases, and 12 bases stayed unmatched. CDR3 length equals 16 residues. The DNA for the CDR3 is TGTGCCAGCAGCTTCAGCGAAGGGGGACAGGGCAGTGGCTACACCTTC. Residues: CASSFSEGGQGSGYTF.

This clone was recorded once. V usage is TRBV5-6 and J usage is TRBJ2-7; D is unresolved. Trimming left V 4 bases short and J 2 bases short, with 7 bases between. CDR3 length: 12 amino acids. The germline V gene encodes CDR1 SGHDT and CDR2 YYEEEE. The DNA for the CDR3 is TGTGCCAGCAGCCCTGGCGCCTACGAGCAGTACTTC. The encoded protein is CASSPGAYEQYF.

V is TRBV21-1 and J is TRBJ1-2; the table's D gene call, TRBD1, was not cross checked with the DNA. TRBV21-1 is termed a pseudogene. The CDR3 has 16 amino acids. This CDR3 is CASSARDRGRLYGYTF. In DNA form, the CDR3 reads TGTGCCAGCAGCGCTCGAGACAGGGGGCGGCTCTATGGCTACACCTTC.

The V gene is TRBV30, the J gene TRBJ1-2; D remains ambiguous. From germline, CDR1 is GTSNPN and CDR2 SVGIG (reference sequence). V gave up 4 bases and J gave up 1 base, with 10 bases separating them. CDR3 length: 13 residues. CDR3: CAWTGGVNYGYTF. The CDR3 DNA sequence: TGTGCCTGGACCGGCGGGGTTAACTATGGCTACACCTTC.

The chain joins TRBV4-1 to TRBJ2-7, with a possible D match to TRBD2 (5 bases). CDR1 and CDR2 (germline): MGHRA, YSYEKL. This CDR3 is built from 14 residues. The germline V and J ends were trimmed by 0 bases and 2 bases, with 8 bases remaining between them. The CDR3 DNA reads TGCGCCAGCAGCCAAGAGGGCGGGCCCTACGAGCAGTACTTC. Translated, it gives CASSQEGGPYEQYF.

The chain joins TRBV6-5 to TRBJ2-6; D gene uncertain. V lost 6 bases to trimming and J lost 0 bases, with 9 bases between them. The germline gives CDR1 MNHEY, CDR2 SVGAGI. The CDR3 has 15 amino acids. The CDR3 region is CASSSDHSGANVLTF. DNA of the CDR3: TGTGCCAGCAGCTCCGATCACTCTGGGGCCAACGTCCTGACTTTC.

The rearrangement links TRBV28 to TRBJ1-3; no firm D call. The V end was cut by 10 bases, the J end by 4 bases, with 11 bases between. This CDR3 is 12 amino acids long. Germline lookup yields CDR1 MDHEN and CDR2 SYDVKM. The DNA of the CDR3 is TGTGCCACCAAAAAACAGGGAAACACCATATATTTT. Its protein is CATKKQGNTIYF.

The chain combines TRBV10-3 with TRBJ2-3; D is unclear. Trimming left V 3 bases short and J 2 bases short, with 9 bases between. Germline V gene data show CDR1 as ENHRY and CDR2 as SYGVKD. This CDR3 spans 14 amino acids. CDR3 loop: CAISDLGFTDTQYF. CDR3 coding DNA: TGTGCCATCAGTGATCTGGGATTCACAGATACGCAGTATTTT.

The chain employs TRBV20-1 and TRBJ2-5, with TRBD1 matching over 8 bases. CDR1 is DFQATT and CDR2 is SNEGSKA in the germline V gene (reference sequence). With V trimmed by 6 bases and J by 5 bases, 2 bases remained unmatched. There are 11 residues in the CDR3. The CDR3 region has the DNA TGCAGTGCCACAGGGGGGGAGACCCAGTACTTC. Protein sequence: CSATGGETQYF.

The genes are TRBV28 and TRBJ2-7; 7 nucleotides align to TRBD1. J was trimmed by 1 base and V by 1 base; bases with no gene match: 7. The V gene's germline CDR1 is MDHEN and CDR2 SYDVKM. The CDR3 is made up of 16 amino acids. CDR3 nucleotides: TGTGCCAGCAGTTTATCTTGGGACAGCCAATCCTACGAGCAGTACTTC. Translated, it gives CASSLSWDSQSYEQYF.

V and J are TRBV10-2 and TRBJ2-4, with D perhaps matching TRBD2 (6 bases). CDR1 is WSHSY, CDR2 SAAADI, per germline. This CDR3 has 14 amino acids. Trimming shortened V by 5 bases and J by 5 bases, and 13 bases separated the two germline ends. CDR3 sequence reads: CASSLSGGENIQYF. Written as DNA, the CDR3 is TGCGCCAGCAGTCTGTCCGGGGGAGAAAACATTCAGTACTTC.